One and the same sample provided the 23 T cell receptor beta chains below, sequenced in a study of shared clonotypes between healthy human individuals. Method: immunoSEQ multiplex PCR; TCRdb's copy keeps in-frame clones and lacks some. The table lists approximately 640,000 clones, about 78% of them singletons. The specimen sequenced was memory CD4+ T cells sorted from blood. The subset is: CD45RA-negative fraction. The receptors derive from a woman aged 30 to 39 in good health.

The chain employs TRBV13 and TRBJ1-1; the D gene is possibly TRBD1 (5 bases). V was shortened by 5 bases and J by 5 bases, with 18 bases between the two germline ends. Germline CDR1 is PRHDT and CDR2 is FYEKMQ (reference sequence). The CDR3 is made up of 15 amino acids. The CDR3 sequence is CASSRLDPGRTEAFF. In DNA, the CDR3 is TGTGCCAGCAGCCGCCTCGATCCGGGACGTACTGAAGCTTTCTTT.

This chain joins TRBV5-1 and TRBJ2-7, with D uncertain. The CDR3 runs to 13 residues. Between the trimmed V and J ends, which lost 4 bases and 1 base, there was a span of 9 bases. Per the germline V gene, CDR1 is SGHRS and CDR2 is YFSETQ. CDR3 residues: CASSHPSSYEQYF. CDR3 bases: TGCGCCAGCAGCCACCCGTCGTCCTACGAGCAGTACTTC.

To note about this clone: Other DNA sequences in the same sample also yield this CDR3. This sequence joins TRBV5-1 and TRBJ2-2; TRBD2 might be the D (5 bases). The CDR3 is 14 amino acids. Germline V gives CDR1 SGHRS, CDR2 YFSETQ. Between the trimmed V and J ends, which lost 6 bases and 1 base, there was a span of 10 bases. The CDR3, as DNA: TGCGCCAGCACGGGGTCCGTGAACACCGGGGAGCTGTTTTTT. Its protein product is CASTGSVNTGELFF.

The chain joins TRBV19 to TRBJ1-1, with TRBD1 identical over 7 bases. Per germline, CDR1 LNHDA and CDR2 SQIVND (reference sequence). Losses at the gene ends were 4 bases for V and 3 bases for J; bases not matched to a gene: 8. CDR3 size: 15 residues. CDR3 loop: CASSTPDRFYTEAFF. The DNA for the CDR3 is TGTGCCAGTAGTACCCCGGACAGGTTCTACACTGAAGCTTTCTTT.

This chain links TRBV5-1 with TRBJ1-1, with 8 bases that match TRBD1. Germline V gene data show CDR1 as SGHRS and CDR2 as YFSETQ. J was trimmed by 5 bases and V by 3 bases; bases with no gene match: 9. The CDR3 length is 15 residues. The CDR3 nucleotides are TGCGCCAGCAGCTCAACCTCGGACAGGGCGACTGAAGCTTTCTTT. It yields the protein CASSSTSDRATEAFF.

The chain is built from TRBV11-2 and TRBJ1-5, with D perhaps TRBD1 (5 bases). Germline CDR1 SGHAT, CDR2 FQNNGV. The germline V and J ends were trimmed by 2 bases and 4 bases, with 9 bases remaining between them. This CDR3 region has 14 residues. The CDR3 DNA reads as TGTGCCAGCAGCTTATCACCAGGGAATCAGCCCCAGCATTTT. Translating it yields CASSLSPGNQPQHF.

V gene TRBV28 combines with J gene TRBJ1-4, with D perhaps TRBD1 (5 bases). Deletions cut 5 bases from V and 6 bases from J, with 10 bases between. Germline CDR1 reads MDHEN; CDR2 reads SYDVKM. This CDR3 region has 13 residues. DNA for the CDR3: TGTGCCAGCAGTCCCCGGGACTATGAAAAACTGTTTTTT. Its protein is CASSPRDYEKLFF.

This clone was observed many times. The chain carries TRBV20-1 and TRBJ1-1; D uncertain. Germline V gene sequence: CDR1 DFQATT, CDR2 SNEGSKA (reference sequence). The CDR3 spans 11 residues. Trimming cost V 3 bases and J 10 bases, with 12 bases left between them. The CDR3 coding sequence is TGCAGTGCTAGTGGCAGGCGGGGAGCTTTCTTT. It encodes CSASGRRGAFF.

This clone was counted a few times. This CDR3 reads CASSRSNSNQPQHF. As DNA, the CDR3 is TGTGCCAGTAGCAGGTCAAATAGCAATCAGCCCCAGCATTTT. The chain employs TRBV19 and TRBJ1-5; no clear D. The ends were cut back, 6 bases at V and 0 bases at J, with 9 bases in the middle. From germline, CDR1 is LNHDA and CDR2 SQIVND (reference sequence). The CDR3 totals 14 residues.

The chain's CDR3 is CASGGGAYNEQFF. The CDR3, as DNA: TGTGCCAGCGGTGGCGGGGCCTACAATGAGCAGTTCTTC. The chain links TRBV7-9 to TRBJ2-1; maybe TRBD2 (6 bases). V gave up 8 bases and J gave up 2 bases, with 10 bases separating them. This CDR3 spans 13 amino acids. The germline CDR1 and CDR2 sequences are SEHNR and FQNEAQ (reference sequence).

The CDR3 DNA reads TGTGCCAGCAGTTCTTCCAGCGGCCTCCCCTACGAGCAGTACTTC. It specifies CASSSSSGLPYEQYF. The chain couples TRBV6-5 to TRBJ2-7, with a tentative D call TRBD2 (5 bases). The germline V and J ends were trimmed by 4 bases and 2 bases, with 15 bases remaining between them. The CDR3 loop spans 15 amino acids. The germline V gene has CDR1 MNHEY and CDR2 SVGAGI.

This clone was counted only a few times. The chain has TRBV7-2 and TRBJ2-7; no firm D call. The CDR3 extends over 13 amino acids. Trimming removed 4 bases at V and 4 bases at J, with 11 bases between. Germline CDR1 and CDR2: SGHTA and FQGNSA. The CDR3 nucleotides read TGTGCCAGCAGCTCCCGAATGGGATACGAGCAGTACTTC. Its translation is CASSSRMGYEQYF.

The chain is built from TRBV7-9 and TRBJ1-4, with a possible D match to TRBD1 (5 bases). This CDR3 is built from 13 residues. Germline lookup yields CDR1 SEHNR and CDR2 FQNEAQ (reference sequence). Trimming took 1 base from V and 7 from J, leaving 7 bases between them. The CDR3 protein is CASSLGTSEKLFF. DNA of the CDR3: TGTGCCAGCAGCTTAGGGACAAGTGAAAAACTGTTTTTT.

The genes are TRBV30 and TRBJ2-3, with D uncertain. Germline V gene sequence: CDR1 GTSNPN, CDR2 SVGIG (reference sequence). Trimming removed 8 bases at V and 0 bases at J, with 18 bases between. The CDR3 is 15 amino acids. The CDR3 DNA sequence: TGTGCCATGGTTCTGGAACAGACTAGCACAGATACGCAGTATTTT. Encoded protein: CAMVLEQTSTDTQYF.

V gene TRBV10-1 combines with J gene TRBJ2-3, with D perhaps TRBD2 (6 bases). Germline CDR1 and CDR2: WNHNN and SYGVQD (reference sequence). The V end was cut by 2 bases, the J end by 4 bases, with 13 bases between. The CDR3 runs to 15 residues. CDR3 loop: CASSEVAGWADTQYF. The CDR3 nucleotides read TGCGCCAGCAGTGAGGTCGCGGGATGGGCAGATACGCAGTATTTT.

The chain uses TRBV5-8 and TRBJ1-1; 7 positions agree with TRBD1. The CDR3 extends over 17 amino acids. Germline loops: CDR1 SGHTS, CDR2 YDEGEE. V gave up 4 bases and J gave up 0 bases; unmatched junction bases: 12. Written as DNA, the CDR3 is TGTGCCAGCAGCCCCAACAGGGGAGGACTCATGAACACTGAAGCTTTCTTT. Translated: CASSPNRGGLMNTEAFF.

The chain recombines TRBV27 with TRBJ2-2, with D unclear. Between the trimmed V and J ends, which lost 7 bases and 5 bases, there was a span of 8 bases. Germline V gene data show CDR1 as MNHEY and CDR2 as SMNVEV (reference sequence). The CDR3 has 12 amino acids. CDR3 residues: CASIGWTGELFF. In nucleotides, the CDR3 is TGTGCCAGCATTGGGTGGACCGGGGAGCTGTTTTTT.

Note on this clone: The same CDR3 arises from other DNA sequences in this sample as well. The chain links TRBV6-1 to TRBJ1-5; no clear D gene. Germline V gene data show CDR1 as MNHNS and CDR2 as SASEGT. Trimming took off 6 bases at V and 5 bases at J, with 11 bases between the two ends. CDR3 length: 13 amino acids. The CDR3 here is CASSGTEDQPQHF. The CDR3 DNA reads TGTGCCAGCAGCGGCACTGAAGATCAGCCCCAGCATTTT.

The CDR3 nucleotides read TGTGCCAGCAGTTACCCTAGCGGGAGGTCCCACGAGCAGTACTTC. Its translation: CASSYPSGRSHEQYF. The chain joins TRBV28 to TRBJ2-7; 11 nucleotides align to TRBD2. V was clipped by 4 bases and J by 5 bases; unmatched bases: 7. CDR1 and CDR2 (germline): MDHEN, SYDVKM. The CDR3 is 15 residues long.

A single count supports this clone. The rearrangement joins TRBV11-2 to TRBJ2-7, with 7 bases that match TRBD2. This CDR3 is 16 amino acids long. The germline gives CDR1 SGHAT, CDR2 FQNNGV. Germline trimming cut 0 bases from V and 3 bases from J; bases unmatched to any gene: 8. This CDR3 is CASSLEGFGTIYEQYF. CDR3 DNA sequence: TGTGCCAGCAGCTTAGAAGGGTTCGGGACTATCTACGAGCAGTACTTC.

This clone was seen once. The V gene is TRBV6-5, the J gene TRBJ2-5; TRBD1 matches 7 bases. Germline CDR1 is MNHEY and CDR2 is SVGAGI. Trimming at V came to 7 bases and at J to 4 bases, leaving 12 bases not matched to a gene. The CDR3 is 15 residues long. Written as DNA, the CDR3 is TGTGCCAGCACCCGGACAGGTTTCCTTCTAGAGACCCAGTACTTC. Its protein product is CASTRTGFLLETQYF.

V is TRBV29-1 and J is TRBJ2-1; 9 bases align to TRBD2. The CDR3 length is 13 residues. With 5 bases clipped from V and 12 bases from J, the junction kept 11 bases outside the gene matches. In germline, CDR1 is SQVTM, CDR2 ANQGSEA. CDR3 in amino acids: CSVQAGGLQAQFF. The CDR3 DNA follows: TGCAGCGTTCAAGCGGGAGGTCTTCAGGCGCAGTTCTTC.

The V and J genes are TRBV5-1 and TRBJ2-7; no definite D call. Trimming cost V 0 bases and J 3 bases, with 7 bases left between them. Germline assignment: CDR1 SGHRS and CDR2 YFSETQ. The CDR3 contains 13 residues. As DNA, the CDR3 is TGCGCCAGCAGCTTGGTGCCAGACTACGAGCAGTACTTC. It is translated as CASSLVPDYEQYF.